The 18 T cell receptor beta chains in this list originate from one sample, sequenced in a study of pediatric ulcerative colitis. The method was immunoSEQ multiplex PCR; TCRdb's version includes in-frame clones alone and lacks a portion of them. The repertoire includes about 64,000 clones, around four fifths of them detected once, and roughly 5.2% sits in the top ten. The sequenced sample consisted of blood. The receptors here all came from a boy younger than 18 with moderate ulcerative colitis.

This clone was found a few times. V usage is TRBV4-2 and J usage is TRBJ1-5; D call uncertain. V was pared by 4 bases and J by 11 bases, with 18 bases between. CDR1 and CDR2 (germline): LGHNA, YNFKEQ. The CDR3 totals 14 residues. The CDR3 protein is CASSRGREIFAQHF. The CDR3 bases are TGTGCCAGCAGCCGCGGACGGGAGATTTTTGCCCAGCATTTT.

The chain carries TRBV19 and TRBJ1-4; D ambiguous. This CDR3 is built from 14 residues. Looked up from germline, CDR1 is LNHDA and CDR2 is SQIVND (reference sequence). V was shortened by 1 base and J by 3 bases, with 6 bases between the two germline ends. The CDR3 spells CASSIGAANEKLFF. The CDR3 DNA reads as TGTGCCAGTAGTATAGGGGCAGCTAATGAAAAACTGTTTTTT.

The chain's CDR3 is CASSQAQGGGNQPQHF. The CDR3 coding sequence is TGCGCCAGCAGCCAAGCCCAGGGGGGAGGCAATCAGCCCCAGCATTTT. This sequence joins TRBV4-1 and TRBJ1-5; 7 positions match TRBD1. V gave up 1 base and J gave up 2 bases; unmatched junction bases: 5. In germline, CDR1 is MGHRA, CDR2 YSYEKL. There are 16 residues in the CDR3.

The rearrangement uses TRBV5-6 and TRBJ1-2; D not certain. V gave up 4 bases and J gave up 6 bases, with 7 bases separating them. Germline V gene data show CDR1 as SGHDT and CDR2 as YYEEEE. The CDR3 loop spans 11 amino acids. CDR3 residues: CASSILDGYTF. The CDR3 DNA is TGTGCCAGCAGCATCCTGGATGGCTACACCTTC. The entire variable domain, with the rest obtained from reference TRBV5-6 and TRBJ1-2, is as follows: DAGVTQSPTHLIKTRGQQVTLRCSPKSGHDTVSWYQQALGQGPQFIFQYYEEEERQRGNFPDRFSGHQFPNYSSELNVNALLLGDSALYLCASSILDGYTFGSGTRLTVV.

The chain links TRBV5-1 to TRBJ2-7; TRBD2 matches at 7 bases. Germline CDR1 SGHRS, CDR2 YFSETQ. V lost 4 bases, J lost 5 bases, and 18 bases stayed unmatched. This CDR3 has 17 residues. CDR3 in DNA: TGCGCCAGCAGCCCTCGGGGAAGTGGGAGGGCCGTCGACGAGCAGTACTTC. Translation: CASSPRGSGRAVDEQYF.

This chain connects TRBV18 to TRBJ1-2, with 8 positions matching TRBD1. The V gene's germline CDR1 is KGHSH and CDR2 LQKENI. With 2 bases clipped from V and 5 bases from J, the junction kept 10 bases outside the gene matches. This CDR3 is 16 amino acids long. The CDR3 loop reads CASSPRPPTGGYGYTF. CDR3 in DNA: TGTGCCAGCTCACCAAGGCCCCCCACAGGGGGATATGGCTACACCTTC.

The rearrangement joins TRBV4-1 to TRBJ2-1; 14 bases match TRBD2. Germline CDR1 is MGHRA and CDR2 is YSYEKL. This CDR3 is built from 16 residues. V lost 5 bases and J lost 4; bases outside the gene matches: 4. DNA for the CDR3: TGCGCCAGCAGCACCCGGACTAGCGGGAGGTACAATGAGCAGTTCTTC. Protein: CASSTRTSGRYNEQFF.

The V and J genes are TRBV18 and TRBJ2-1; 9 nucleotides align to TRBD2. This CDR3 is 20 amino acids long. V was pared by 3 bases and J by 2 bases, with 17 bases of the junction left unmatched. Per the germline V gene, CDR1 is KGHSH and CDR2 is LQKENI. CDR3 region: CASSPGLAPKTGFTYNEQFF. In DNA, the CDR3 is TGTGCCAGCTCACCGGGACTAGCCCCGAAGACAGGATTTACCTACAATGAGCAGTTCTTC.

This chain uses TRBV4-1 with TRBJ2-3; 8 nucleotides align to TRBD2. This CDR3 has 15 amino acids. Trimming removed 4 bases from V and 3 bases from J; junction bases left unmatched: 6. In germline, CDR1 is MGHRA, CDR2 YSYEKL. In DNA form, the CDR3 reads TGCGCCAGCAGCCGACTAGCGATGAGTACAGATACGCAGTATTTT. As protein: CASSRLAMSTDTQYF.

The chain is built from TRBV19 and TRBJ1-5; D is undetermined. V was pared by 7 bases and J by 3 bases, with 13 bases between. This CDR3 is 14 amino acids long. Looked up from germline, CDR1 is LNHDA and CDR2 is SQIVND (reference sequence). CDR3 region: CASNHDTYNQPQHF. The DNA of the CDR3 is TGTGCCAGTAACCACGACACCTACAATCAGCCCCAGCATTTT.

V is TRBV15 and J is TRBJ1-1, with D hard to call. Germline CDR1 reads LNHNV; CDR2 reads YYDKDF (reference sequence). CDR3 length: 17 amino acids. Trimming left V 1 base short and J 0 bases short, with 15 bases between. The CDR3: CATSRAKTLTMNTEAFF. For the CDR3, the DNA is TGTGCCACCAGCAGAGCCAAGACACTTACCATGAACACTGAAGCTTTCTTT.

This clone was found a few times. At one of its ends the junction is not consistent with the germline gene, which may arise from a read error. This chain connects TRBV4-1 to TRBJ1-1; D remains unclear. The CDR3 covers 12 residues. Germline lookup yields CDR1 MGHRA and CDR2 YSYEKL. The CDR3 coding sequence is TGCGCCAGCAGCCAAGATGGATTATCCCCTGATTTT. It yields the protein CASSQDGLSPDF.

The chain joins TRBV27 to TRBJ2-3; no firm D call. Per the germline V gene, CDR1 is MNHEY and CDR2 is SMNVEV (reference sequence). The CDR3 length is 14 residues. Trimming shortened V by 0 bases and J by 2 bases, and 6 bases separated the two germline ends. CDR3 loop: CASSLSSPTDTQYF. The CDR3 region has the DNA TGTGCCAGCAGTTTATCTTCCCCCACAGATACGCAGTATTTT.

The V gene is TRBV5-6, the J gene TRBJ1-2; D remains ambiguous. The V end lost 3 bases, the J end lost 4 bases, and 19 bases lay between the germline ends. The CDR3 consists of 16 residues. Germline loops: CDR1 SGHDT, CDR2 YYEEEE. The chain's CDR3 is CASSSTPTAAAYGYTF. In DNA, the CDR3 is TGTGCCAGCAGCTCTACCCCGACGGCGGCCGCCTATGGCTACACCTTC.

The chain carries TRBV9 and TRBJ2-5, with a tentative D call TRBD1 (7 bases). Trimming shortened V by 0 bases and J by 4 bases, and 16 bases separated the two germline ends. The CDR3 covers 16 residues. CDR1 and CDR2 from the germline V gene are SGDLS and YYNGEE. The chain's CDR3 is CASSVATGEVLETQYF. DNA of the CDR3: TGTGCCAGCAGCGTAGCTACAGGGGAGGTCTTAGAGACCCAGTACTTC.

The CDR3 DNA reads TGCGCCAGCACGCATACGGGCTCCTACGAGCAGTACTTC. Protein product: CASTHTGSYEQYF. The gene calls are TRBV5-1 and TRBJ2-7; D gene unclear. Germline V lookup: CDR1 SGHRS, CDR2 YFSETQ. The CDR3 totals 13 residues. Trimming stripped 6 bases from V and 0 bases from J, with 10 bases between. Filled out from reference TRBV5-1 and TRBJ2-7, the complete variable domain reads KAGVTQTPRYLIKTRGQQVTLSCSPISGHRSVSWYQQTPGQGLQFLFEYFSETQRNKGNFPGRFSGRQFSNSRSEMNVSTLELGDSALYLCASTHTGSYEQYFGPGTRLTVT.

V is TRBV30 and J is TRBJ1-1; D is unresolved. The CDR3 loop spans 11 amino acids. Trimming removed 1 base at V and 7 bases at J, with 7 bases between. Germline CDR1 reads GTSNPN; CDR2 reads SVGIG (reference sequence). DNA of the CDR3: TGTGCCTGGAGTGAGGCCAGTGAAGCTTTCTTT. Its protein product is CAWSEASEAFF.

Comments on this clone: The junction differs from germline at one of its ends, possibly a read error. The rearrangement uses TRBV25-1 and TRBJ2-1, with D possibly being TRBD2 (6 bases). Germline V gives CDR1 MGHDK, CDR2 SYGVNS. The CDR3 is 14 residues long. The CDR3, as DNA: TGTGCCAGCAGTGATAGGGACTCCGACAATGAGCAGTTCTTC. Translation gives CASSDRDSDNEQFF. The variable domain in full, completed from reference TRBV25-1 and TRBJ2-1, reads EADIYQTPRYLVIGTGKKITLECSQTMGHDKMYWYQQDPGMELHLIHYSYGVNSTEKGDLSSESTVSRIRTEHFPLTLESARPSHTSQYLCASSDRDSDNEQFFGPGTRLTVL.